These 27 T cell receptor beta chains were sequenced from one sample in a study of T cells in Graves' hyperthyroidism and ophthalmopathy (dated by TCRdb to the late 2010s). Libraries were built with multiplex PCR. The sequencer was an Illumina HiSeq 2000. The TCR beta CDR3 regions were amplified from the RNA transcripts. For the first round of RT-PCR on the TCR CDR3, the HTBI primer set was used together with the Qiagen OneStep RT-PCR kit. Starting from the raw public reads, TCRdb applied fastp trimming at Q25, assembled clones with MiXCR and retained in-frame beta chains. Rows with a matching CDR3 protein are joined into one entry that keeps the most common DNA and genes. The sample has 600,000 or so distinct CDR3 sequences on record, around 13% of them singletons. The ten largest make up around 12% of the sample. The sequencing input was blood. Receptors originate from a woman in her forties or fifties with Graves' ophthalmopathy.

This clonotype came up many times. V usage is TRBV28 and J usage is TRBJ2-3; TRBD2 agrees at 14 bases. Trimming removed 4 bases from V and 2 bases from J; junction bases left unmatched: 14. Germline V gives CDR1 MDHEN, CDR2 SYDVKM. The CDR3 has 20 amino acids. CDR3 region: CASSSEGTSGRRAITDTQYF. The CDR3 coding sequence is TGTGCCAGCAGTTCTGAGGGGACTAGCGGGAGACGGGCGATCACAGATACGCAGTATTTT.

This clonotype was counted at least ten times. V and J are TRBV7-6 and TRBJ1-5; D call uncertain. The V gene lost 5 bases and the J gene lost 4 bases, with 12 bases spanning the gap. CDR3 length: 14 amino acids. Per germline, CDR1 SGHVS and CDR2 FNYEAQ. The CDR3 here is CASSLGRANQPQHF. CDR3 nucleotide sequence: TGTGCCAGCAGCCTAGGACGGGCTAATCAGCCCCAGCATTTT.

This clonotype showed up many times. This chain joins TRBV10-3 and TRBJ2-7; no definite D call. Trimming took off 1 base at V and 0 bases at J, with 7 bases between the two ends. CDR3 size: 14 residues. CDR1 and CDR2 from the germline V gene are ENHRY and SYGVKD. As DNA, the CDR3 is TGTGCCATCAGTGAGTATCGGGCCTCCTACGAGCAGTACTTC. Translated, it gives CAISEYRASYEQYF.

The chain has TRBV27 and TRBJ2-7; D uncertain. The germline CDR1 and CDR2 sequences are MNHEY and SMNVEV (reference sequence). This CDR3 spans 13 amino acids. V shed 0 bases and J shed 6 bases, with 9 bases lying between them. The CDR3 DNA reads TGTGCCAGCAGTTTATCCGCAGGCACCGAGCAGTACTTC. Translated: CASSLSAGTEQYF.

This clonotype was detected only a few times. The V call is TRBV25-1, the J call TRBJ1-5, with TRBD1 matching 7 bases. The CDR3 runs 14 residues. Germline V gene data show CDR1 as MGHDK and CDR2 as SYGVNS. The V segment lost 4 bases and the J segment 5 bases; nucleotides outside the gene matches: 5. This chain's CDR3 is CASSADRADQPQHF. CDR3 coding DNA: TGTGCCAGCAGTGCAGACAGGGCCGATCAGCCCCAGCATTTT.

At least ten counts were recorded for this clonotype. The chain recombines TRBV28 with TRBJ2-1, with D possibly matching TRBD2 (6 bases). The germline V gene encodes CDR1 MDHEN and CDR2 SYDVKM. Trimming removed 3 bases from V and 0 bases from J, with 15 bases in between. CDR3 length equals 17 residues. CDR3 residues: CASSLSLREGSYNEQFF. Written as DNA, the CDR3 is TGTGCCAGCAGTTTGAGTTTGCGGGAAGGCTCCTACAATGAGCAGTTCTTC.

This clonotype was seen only a few times. This chain uses TRBV19 with TRBJ2-7; D unclear. In germline, CDR1 is LNHDA, CDR2 SQIVND (reference sequence). V lost 5 bases, J lost 7 bases, and 15 bases lay in between. The CDR3 has 13 amino acids. The CDR3 DNA follows: TGTGCCAGTAGTGAGACCCCCGCGAGGGAGCAGTACTTC. Translated: CASSETPAREQYF. Full variable domain (missing parts from reference TRBV19 and TRBJ2-7): DGGITQSPKYLFRKEGQNVTLSCEQNLNHDAMYWYRQDPGQGLRLIYYSQIVNDFQKGDIAEGYSVSREKKESFPLTVTSAQKNPTAFYLCASSETPAREQYFGPGTRLTVT.

The chain recombines TRBV7-2 with TRBJ2-7; TRBD2 matches 13 bases. V shed 5 bases, J shed 5 bases, and the junction held 9 bases outside the gene matches. Germline-derived CDR1 and CDR2 are SGHTA and FQGNSA. The CDR3 sequence is 16 residues long. CDR3 DNA: TGTGCCAGCAGCCAATCCGGGACTAGCGGGATTCACGAGCAGTACTTC. Translated, it gives CASSQSGTSGIHEQYF. The whole variable domain, remainder taken from reference TRBV7-2 and TRBJ2-7, is GAGVSQSPSNKVTEKGKDVELRCDPISGHTALYWYRQSLGQGLEFLIYFQGNSAPDKSGLPSDRFSAERTGGSVSTLTIQRTQQEDSAVYLCASSQSGTSGIHEQYFGPGTRLTVT.

Many counts were recorded for this clonotype. The rearrangement uses TRBV28 and TRBJ2-7; 12 bases line up with TRBD2. The CDR3 runs to 15 residues. Trimming removed 4 bases from V and 7 bases from J; junction bases left unmatched: 8. Germline V gives CDR1 MDHEN, CDR2 SYDVKM. The CDR3 region is CASSSPSGRAGEQYF. The DNA of the CDR3 is TGTGCCAGCAGTTCCCCTAGCGGGAGGGCTGGGGAGCAGTACTTC. Full variable domain (remainder filled in from reference TRBV28 and TRBJ2-7): DVKVTQSSRYLVKRTGEKVFLECVQDMDHENMFWYRQDPGLGLRLIYFSYDVKMKEKGDIPEGYSVSREKKERFSLILESASTNQTSMYLCASSSPSGRAGEQYFGPGTRLTVT.

V gene TRBV6-1 combines with J gene TRBJ1-5, with 8 bases matching TRBD1. The J segment lost 4 bases and the V segment lost 3 bases, leaving 5 bases of the junction unmatched. CDR1 and CDR2 (germline): MNHNS, SASEGT. The length of the CDR3 is 15 residues. The CDR3 protein is CASSDRQGPNQPQHF. CDR3 nucleotides: TGTGCCAGCAGTGACCGACAGGGGCCGAATCAGCCCCAGCATTTT.

This clonotype was counted only a few times. This chain uses TRBV29-1 with TRBJ1-1, with D perhaps matching TRBD1 (6 bases). Trimming removed 4 bases at V and 1 base at J, with 10 bases between. This CDR3 is 13 amino acids long. The germline gives CDR1 SQVTM, CDR2 ANQGSEA. The CDR3 DNA reads as TGCAGCGTTGGTGGGACAAAGAACACTGAAGCTTTCTTT. Its translation: CSVGGTKNTEAFF.

The V and J genes are TRBV5-1 and TRBJ1-3, with no clear D. Per the germline V gene, CDR1 is SGHRS and CDR2 is YFSETQ. The CDR3 has 15 amino acids. The ends were cut back, 4 bases at V and 4 bases at J, with 15 bases in the middle. The chain's CDR3 is CASSPGVVSGNTIYF. As DNA, the CDR3 is TGCGCCAGCAGCCCCGGGGTCGTTTCCGGAAACACCATATATTTT.

This clonotype was observed many times. This rearrangement joins TRBV20-1 to TRBJ2-2; D not certain. Trimming left V 0 bases short and J 3 bases short, with 5 bases between. The CDR3 has 13 residues. The germline CDR1 and CDR2 sequences are DFQATT and SNEGSKA (reference sequence). CDR3 coding DNA: TGCAGTGCTAGAGATCCCGACACCGGGGAGCTGTTTTTT. It encodes CSARDPDTGELFF.

At least ten counts were recorded for this clonotype. The chain combines TRBV7-6 with TRBJ2-7, with TRBD2 matching 13 bases. Germline V gene lookup returns CDR1 SGHVS and CDR2 FNYEAQ. The CDR3 contains 18 residues. V shed 3 bases, J shed 2 bases, and the junction held 10 bases outside the gene matches. Here the CDR3 reads CASSFRTSGSILPYEQYF. The CDR3 nucleotides read TGTGCCAGCAGCTTTAGGACTAGCGGGAGTATCCTCCCCTACGAGCAGTACTTC.

This clonotype came up many times. This chain links TRBV9 with TRBJ2-1; D unresolved. The CDR3 sequence is 13 residues long. CDR1 is SGDLS and CDR2 is YYNGEE in the germline V gene. The V and J ends lost 1 base and 9 bases respectively, with 11 bases between them. The CDR3 here is CASSVLRTGEQFF. CDR3 bases: TGTGCCAGCAGCGTACTACGGACCGGTGAGCAGTTCTTC.

The table lists this clonotype with many counts. This chain uses TRBV7-9 with TRBJ2-7; 7 nucleotides line up with TRBD1. V shed 5 bases, J shed 4 bases, and the junction held 5 bases outside the gene matches. The CDR3 has 13 residues. Germline V gene lookup returns CDR1 SEHNR and CDR2 FQNEAQ (reference sequence). The CDR3 bases are TGTGCCAGCAGCCCCCGGGACAGATACGAGCAGTACTTC. Translating it yields CASSPRDRYEQYF.

CDR3 sequence reads: CASSLAVFGFGGELFF. The CDR3, as DNA: TGTGCCAGCAGCTTGGCCGTTTTCGGATTCGGCGGGGAGCTGTTTTTT. The chain joins TRBV5-6 to TRBJ2-2; no clear D gene. The CDR3 spans 16 residues. CDR1 is SGHDT, CDR2 YYEEEE, per germline. Trimming shortened V by 0 bases and J by 7 bases, and 16 bases separated the two germline ends.

This clonotype appeared many times. J is TRBJ2-1 and V is TRBV29-1, with 12 bases fitting TRBD2. CDR3 length: 15 residues. Trimming took 4 bases from V and 7 from J; bases not matched to a gene: 8. Germline lookup yields CDR1 SQVTM and CDR2 ANQGSEA. Here the CDR3 reads CSVVASLAGGNEQFF. Written as DNA, the CDR3 is TGCAGCGTTGTTGCTTCGCTAGCGGGAGGGAATGAGCAGTTCTTC.

This clonotype was seen a handful of times. A much larger clone is a single base away; this may be a read error. This sequence joins TRBV20-1 and TRBJ2-3, with 9 positions matching TRBD2. Germline CDR1 and CDR2: DFQATT and SNEGSKA (reference sequence). This CDR3 contains 18 residues. V was pared by 1 base and J by 2 bases, with 13 bases of the junction left unmatched. CDR3 DNA: TGCAGTGCTAGAGTTGCTAGTGGGGCGGGAGGGGACACAGATACGCAGTATTTT. Its protein is CSARVASGAGGDTDTQYF.

The chain is built from TRBV14 and TRBJ2-5, with 12 bases lining up with TRBD2. Germline CDR1 reads SGHDN; CDR2 reads FVKESK. V shed 4 bases, J shed 5 bases, and the junction held 8 bases outside the gene matches. CDR3 length: 16 amino acids. The CDR3 nucleotides are TGTGCCAGCAGCCGCTCTAGCGGGAGGGGGCATGAGACCCAGTACTTC. Residues: CASSRSSGRGHETQYF.

This clonotype was observed a few times. In DNA, the CDR3 is TGTGCCAGCAGCCAAGCCACCAGGACAGGGTTGGATGAGCAGTTCTTC. It translates to CASSQATRTGLDEQFF. This chain joins TRBV3-1 and TRBJ2-1, with TRBD1 matching 8 bases. CDR1 is LGHDT and CDR2 is YNNKEL in the germline V gene (reference sequence). The CDR3 runs to 16 residues. Unmatched junction bases numbered 10, after V lost 1 base and J lost 8 bases.

The chain carries TRBV19 and TRBJ2-1; 13 bases map to TRBD2. CDR1 is LNHDA, CDR2 SQIVND, per germline (reference sequence). Trimming took 3 bases from V and 9 from J; bases not matched to a gene: 8. This CDR3 is built from 16 residues. DNA of the CDR3: TGTGCCAGTAGTATCACATGGACTAGCGGGAGAGGTGAGCAGTTCTTC. Its protein is CASSITWTSGRGEQFF.

This clonotype was seen ten or more times. The chain links TRBV6-1 to TRBJ2-3; D is undetermined. With 3 bases removed from V and 4 bases from J, the gap between germline ends came to 8 bases. CDR3 length: 13 amino acids. The V gene's germline CDR1 is MNHNS and CDR2 SASEGT. The CDR3 sequence: CASSEKSADTQYF. The CDR3 nucleotides read TGTGCCAGCAGTGAGAAATCTGCAGATACGCAGTATTTT.

This clonotype was recorded many times. The chain is built from TRBV11-1 and TRBJ2-7, with TRBD1 matching 9 bases. Germline assignment: CDR1 SGHAT and CDR2 FQDESV (reference sequence). The junction had 11 bases not matched to a gene; V was cut back by 3 bases and J by 5 bases. The CDR3 spans 16 residues. CDR3 protein: CASSLPAGTGSHEQYF. The CDR3 bases are TGTGCCAGCAGCTTGCCTGCGGGGACAGGGTCCCACGAGCAGTACTTC.

V usage is TRBV4-1 and J usage is TRBJ2-3, with D maybe TRBD2 (7 bases). Trimming pared 4 bases from V and 3 bases from J, leaving 17 bases between. Germline lookup yields CDR1 MGHRA and CDR2 YSYEKL. The CDR3 loop spans 16 amino acids. The CDR3 loop is CASSLAPGGGTDTQYF. DNA of the CDR3: TGCGCCAGCAGCCTAGCTCCGGGGGGCGGGACAGATACGCAGTATTTT.

Turning to this clonotype: A much larger clonotype is one base distant, so this may be a read error. V usage is TRBV12-3 or TRBV12-4 and J usage is TRBJ2-4, with TRBD2 matching 9 bases. V lost 5 bases and J lost 8; bases outside the gene matches: 7. This CDR3 contains 14 residues. CDR3 amino acids: CASSRASGVDIQYF. CDR3 nucleotide sequence: TGTGCCAGCAGTCGGGCTAGCGGGGTTGACATTCAGTACTTC.

There are a few counts of this clonotype. The chain combines TRBV27 with TRBJ1-2, with 9 bases identical to TRBD1. Per germline, CDR1 MNHEY and CDR2 SMNVEV (reference sequence). The junction had 4 bases not matched to a gene; V was cut back by 7 bases and J by 4 bases. This CDR3 contains 13 residues. The CDR3 reads CASTGTGTYGYTF. The CDR3 DNA is TGTGCCAGCACCGGGACAGGGACCTATGGCTACACCTTC.